Listed below are T cell receptor beta chains from one sample, sequenced in a study of HIV-infected patients and healthy controls. MiXCR, run by TCRdb on the 5' RACE reads, gives a single entry per CDR3 protein. The data hold some 8,600 distinct CDR3 sequences, with roughly 8.1% observed a single time. The material sequenced was blood, taken during antiretroviral therapy. The receptor source for this set is an adult with HIV infection. Both conserved end residues are part of each CDR3. The order of the fields is V gene, J gene, CDR3 protein.

V: TRBV7-9; J: TRBJ2-7; CDR3: CASSLLQGSRYEQYF
V: TRBV19; J: TRBJ2-5; CDR3: CASSTGLQSQETQYF
V: TRBV7-2; J: TRBJ2-3; CDR3: CASSLPGLATQYF
V: TRBV28; J: TRBJ2-2; CDR3: CASSIVTGETGELFF
V: TRBV20-1; J: TRBJ2-7; CDR3: CSARGRDRTNEQYF
V: TRBV25-1; J: TRBJ1-2; CDR3: CASSDINYGYTF
V: TRBV4-1; J: TRBJ1-1; CDR3: CASSQQTTGQYEAFF
V: TRBV20-1; J: TRBJ1-3; CDR3: CSAPIPGHSSGNTIYF
V: TRBV29-1; J: TRBJ2-7; CDR3: CSVGGLVSYEQYF
V: TRBV30; J: TRBJ2-7; CDR3: CAWNPGQSSYEQYF
V: TRBV10-3; J: TRBJ2-6; CDR3: CASSMTNVLTF
V: TRBV7-9; J: TRBJ2-4; CDR3: CASSLGMASGGGNIQYF
V: TRBV13; J: TRBJ2-7; CDR3: CASSSGLAGGPNEQYF
V: TRBV6-2/TRBV6-3; J: TRBJ2-4; CDR3: CASSYWEVALAKNIQYF
V: TRBV7-2; J: TRBJ2-7; CDR3: CASSRGQIQNHYEQYF
V: TRBV5-1; J: TRBJ2-5; CDR3: CASSPGRRGETQYF
V: TRBV9; J: TRBJ2-2; CDR3: CASSVAAGGPGELFF
V: TRBV6-2/TRBV6-3; J: TRBJ2-5; CDR3: CASRKETQYF
V: TRBV11-2; J: TRBJ2-5; CDR3: CASSRYSGAQETQYF
V: TRBV27; J: TRBJ2-7; CDR3: CASSLQGANYEQYF
V: TRBV28; J: TRBJ2-3; CDR3: CASSASGRGVDTQYF
V: TRBV7-9; J: TRBJ2-1; CDR3: CASSLGGGGIGNEQFF
V: TRBV19; J: TRBJ1-5; CDR3: CASSSHQTGGPMQPQHF
V: TRBV13; J: TRBJ2-3; CDR3: CASSFSGWGADTQYF
V: TRBV6-5; J: TRBJ1-1; CDR3: CASNTRTTGGQFNTEAFF
V: TRBV27; J: TRBJ2-1; CDR3: CASSLDPRPYNEQFF
V: TRBV5-6; J: TRBJ2-1; CDR3: CASSLGDRGYNEQFF
V: TRBV6-6; J: TRBJ2-1; CDR3: CASSRASGVSNEQFF
V: TRBV27; J: TRBJ2-3; CDR3: CASSPWEVVKTDTQYF
V: TRBV15; J: TRBJ2-3; CDR3: CATSPSGGGTDTQYF
V: TRBV9; J: TRBJ2-3; CDR3: CASSVGFGIAGMPDTQYF
V: TRBV19; J: TRBJ1-5; CDR3: CASSMVSGYNQPQHF
V: TRBV4-1; J: TRBJ1-1; CDR3: CASSQGIIGTGFPEAFF
V: TRBV7-2; J: TRBJ2-2; CDR3: CASSLSTGELFF
V: TRBV5-6; J: TRBJ2-5; CDR3: CASSPVAGGPGEYQETQYF
V: TRBV10-2; J: TRBJ1-2; CDR3: CASSVNYGYTF
V: TRBV5-1; J: TRBJ1-4; CDR3: CASSLSAWGSAANEKLFF
V: TRBV12-3/TRBV12-4; J: TRBJ2-7; CDR3: CASSLAGGFYEQYF
V: TRBV4-3; J: TRBJ2-3; CDR3: CASSPQRRKDTQYF
V: TRBV5-1; J: TRBJ2-3; CDR3: CASSRDGGSTDTQYF
V: TRBV6-6; J: TRBJ2-5; CDR3: CASLSRGTQYF
V: TRBV3-1; J: TRBJ1-5; CDR3: CASSQEGTGGNQPQHF
V: TRBV7-9; J: TRBJ1-1; CDR3: CASSPTPGEGTEAFF
V: TRBV12-3/TRBV12-4; J: TRBJ2-6; CDR3: CASSPFRSGANVLTF
V: TRBV27; J: TRBJ2-5; CDR3: CASSFGYQETQYF
V: TRBV28; J: TRBJ2-5; CDR3: CASLRIQGWQETQYF
V: TRBV2; J: TRBJ1-1; CDR3: CARTKGQGGTEAFF
V: TRBV28; J: TRBJ2-3; CDR3: CASSTPPGLTDTQYF